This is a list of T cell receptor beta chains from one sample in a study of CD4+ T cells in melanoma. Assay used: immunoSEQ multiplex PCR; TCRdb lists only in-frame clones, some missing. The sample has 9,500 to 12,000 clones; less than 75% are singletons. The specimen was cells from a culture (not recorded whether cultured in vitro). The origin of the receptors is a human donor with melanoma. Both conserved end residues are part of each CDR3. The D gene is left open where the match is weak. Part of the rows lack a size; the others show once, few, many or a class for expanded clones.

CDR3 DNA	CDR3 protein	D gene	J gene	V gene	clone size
TGTGCCACCAGCAGAGCAGATGGGTTCGGCAATGAGCAGTTCTTC	CATSRADGFGNEQFF	NA	TRBJ2-1	TRBV15	medium-sized
TGTGCCAGCAGCAGCCAGGGGGCTGGGCCCCAGTACTTC	CASSSQGAGPQYF	TRBD1	TRBJ2-5	TRBV11-3	NA
TGTGCCAGCAGCCTTGATGGCGCGTACAATGAGCAGTTCTTC	CASSLDGAYNEQFF	NA	TRBJ2-1	TRBV7-3	few
TGTGCCAGCAGTTTTAGCTACTCAACGGAGACCCAGTACTTC	CASSFSYSTETQYF	NA	TRBJ2-5	TRBV6-6	NA
TGTGCCAGCAGCGCCCCGGGAAGCCGGGGACGCTTCTTT	CASSAPGSRGRFF	NA	TRBJ1-1	TRBV6-6	few
TGTGCCAGCAAGGGGACAGCCAACACTGAAGCTTTCTTT	CASKGTANTEAFF	TRBD1	TRBJ1-1	TRBV2	NA
TGTGCCAGCAGCTTCGGGCTGATTAACACCGGGGAGCTGTTTTTT	CASSFGLINTGELFF	NA	TRBJ2-2	TRBV7-2	NA
TGTGCCAGCAGCTTAGCACAACTACAGACGCGGGGGTTGGGGCAGTTCTTC	CASSLAQLQTRGLGQFF	TRBD2	TRBJ2-1	TRBV7-8	NA
TGTGCCAGCAGCGCACGGTTAGAAGCTTTCTTT	CASSARLEAFF	NA	TRBJ1-1	TRBV11-2	NA
TGTGCCAGCAGTGAAAAGGTGTACCTCCTTACCGGGGAGCTGTTTTTT	CASSEKVYLLTGELFF	NA	TRBJ2-2	TRBV6-1	NA
TGTGCCAGCAGTGCGACGGAAACCATATATTTT	CASSATETIYF	NA	TRBJ1-3	TRBV2	once
TGTGCCAGCGGACAGGACAGCTCTGGAAACACCATATATTTT	CASGQDSSGNTIYF	TRBD1	TRBJ1-3	TRBV9	NA
TGTGCCAGCAGCTTAGCAGGACAGCCCCAGCATTTT	CASSLAGQPQHF	NA	TRBJ1-5	TRBV7-8	large
TGCGCCAGCAGCCGAGGAGGCTTAGCGTACGAGCAGTACTTC	CASSRGGLAYEQYF	NA	TRBJ2-7	TRBV5-1	few
TGCGCCAGCAGCTTAAGAGAGGGGGGATCCGGAAACACCATATATTTT	CASSLREGGSGNTIYF	NA	TRBJ1-3	TRBV5-1	NA
TGTGCCAGCAGTGAAGGGCGCTACTTGACCCACACAGATACGCAGTATTTT	CASSEGRYLTHTDTQYF	NA	TRBJ2-3	TRBV6-1	NA
TGTGCCAGCAGTGAATCTGACAGGCGTGGCTACACCTTC	CASSESDRRGYTF	NA	TRBJ1-2	TRBV6-1	NA
TGTGCCAGCAGTCCACAGGGGGCGGGGTACGAGCAGTACTTC	CASSPQGAGYEQYF	TRBD1	TRBJ2-7	TRBV2	NA
TGTGCCAGCCGCAGGGATTCTAATCAGCCCCAGCATTTT	CASRRDSNQPQHF	NA	TRBJ1-5	TRBV2	once
TGTGCCAGCAGTCCAACTAGCGGGGCTAGGGAGACCCAGTACTTC	CASSPTSGARETQYF	TRBD2	TRBJ2-5	TRBV9	NA
TGTGCCACCAGCAGAGTACAATTGAGGGACAGCGGGACCAATCAGCCCCAGCATTTT	CATSRVQLRDSGTNQPQHF	TRBD1	TRBJ1-5	TRBV15	NA
TGTGCCTGGAGATGGGGCAGGGGAAGAAACACCATATATTTT	CAWRWGRGRNTIYF	NA	TRBJ1-3	TRBV30	NA
TGTGCCAGCAGCGGGACAGACCCCCGTGAAAAACTGTTTTTT	CASSGTDPREKLFF	TRBD1	TRBJ1-4	TRBV5-6	NA
TGTGCCAGCAGTTACTCGAGGGCAGGGGCCCCCGGCGAGCAGTACTTC	CASSYSRAGAPGEQYF	NA	TRBJ2-7	TRBV6-5	NA
TGTGCCAGCCACTCCGGGACTGGCAGGGGCGTCTATGGCTACACCTTC	CASHSGTGRGVYGYTF	NA	TRBJ1-2	TRBV5-8	few
TGTGCCAGCTCACTCGGACAGGGCCACACTGAAGCTTTCTTT	CASSLGQGHTEAFF	TRBD1	TRBJ1-1	TRBV18	NA
TGTGCCAGCTCGACAGGGGTGAACACTGAAGCTTTCTTT	CASSTGVNTEAFF	TRBD1	TRBJ1-1	TRBV4-2	NA
TGTGCCAGCAGTAAACTAGCAGACAATGAGCAGTTCTTC	CASSKLADNEQFF	NA	TRBJ2-1	TRBV6-5	NA
TGTGCCAGTAGGGGCGCACTCTATGGCTACACCTTC	CASRGALYGYTF	NA	TRBJ1-2	TRBV19	NA
TGTGCCCGGGCTCGGGCGGGGGGAATGAGCGGGGAGACCCAGTACTTC	CARARAGGMSGETQYF	TRBD2	TRBJ2-5	TRBV30	NA
TGTGCCAGCAGCTATTGGGGGACATCGAATGAAAAACTGTTTTTT	CASSYWGTSNEKLFF	NA	TRBJ1-4	TRBV6-5	NA